These 8 T cell receptor beta chains were all obtained from the same sample, sequenced in a study of human T cells and chemical hapten exposure. TCRdb reprocessed the RACE reads via MiXCR and lists one record per CDR3 protein. The sample shows approximately 32,000 distinct CDR3 sequences, about 12% of them seen only once. Stated time point: pre-sensitization, week 0. The treatment denotes: therapeutic diphenylcyclopropenone sensitization with weekly scalp DPC. RNA extraction used unfractionated whole blood as the source of total RNA. Source: whole blood, taken in connection with sensitization to the hapten diphenylcyclopropenone (DPC). The receptors were sampled from a middle-aged woman with alopecia areata. Some clones in this sample may be carry-over from other donors' samples.

This clonotype was picked up a small number of times. The chain joins TRBV28 to TRBJ2-7, with D tentatively TRBD2 (5 bases). CDR1 and CDR2 (germline): MDHEN, SYDVKM. The ends were cut back, 2 bases at V and 4 bases at J, with 15 bases in the middle. This CDR3 is built from 15 residues. The CDR3 spells CASSLRRASEYEQYF. CDR3 DNA sequence: TGTGCCAGCAGTTTAAGGCGGGCTTCGGAATACGAGCAGTACTTC.

This clonotype has only a few counts. This chain connects TRBV27 to TRBJ1-4, with D possibly TRBD1 on 6 matching bases. V lost 3 bases to trimming and J lost 7 bases, with 12 bases between them. From germline, CDR1 is MNHEY and CDR2 SMNVEV (reference sequence). The CDR3 totals 14 residues. CDR3: CASSLAGEGEKLFF. CDR3 nucleotide sequence: TGTGCCAGCAGTTTGGCAGGGGAAGGTGAAAAACTGTTTTTT.

The rearrangement joins TRBV15 to TRBJ2-7; 12 bases fit TRBD2. Germline V gene sequence: CDR1 LNHNV, CDR2 YYDKDF (reference sequence). The CDR3 loop spans 14 amino acids. After removal of 5 bases from V and 5 bases from J, the junction contained 4 bases not matched to a gene. CDR3 loop: CATSSTSGSHEQYF. The CDR3 DNA is TGTGCCACCAGCTCGACTAGCGGGAGTCACGAGCAGTACTTC.

This clonotype was counted at least ten times. The rearrangement uses TRBV3-1 and TRBJ1-4; D possibly corresponds to TRBD1 (5 bases). Germline CDR1 reads LGHDT; CDR2 reads YNNKEL (reference sequence). This CDR3 contains 13 residues. V lost 8 bases to trimming and J lost 0 bases, with 7 bases between them. CDR3 loop: CASGTATNEKLFF. The CDR3 DNA reads TGTGCCAGCGGGACCGCAACTAATGAAAAACTGTTTTTT.

This clonotype was found a few times. This sequence joins TRBV28 and TRBJ2-7; D gene unclear. The CDR3 has 13 amino acids. Germline values: CDR1 MDHEN, CDR2 SYDVKM. Trimming took off 2 bases at V and 2 bases at J, with 7 bases between the two ends. The CDR3 spells CASSLGRTYEQYF. CDR3 nucleotides: TGTGCCAGCAGTTTAGGAAGAACCTACGAGCAGTACTTC.

This clonotype showed up many times. V usage is TRBV6-6 and J usage is TRBJ2-2, with TRBD2 identical over 9 bases. V gave up 5 bases and J gave up 5 bases; unmatched junction bases: 6. Germline V gene lookup returns CDR1 MNHNY and CDR2 SVGAGI (reference sequence). The CDR3 is 15 amino acids. The CDR3 loop reads CASSPSGEGTGELFF. Here the CDR3 DNA reads TGTGCCAGCAGTCCTAGCGGGGAGGGGACCGGGGAGCTGTTTTTT.

This clonotype was counted ten times or more. This chain connects TRBV7-2 to TRBJ1-3, with 7 bases lining up with TRBD1. Unmatched junction bases numbered 10, after V lost 7 bases and J lost 4 bases. This CDR3 region has 15 residues. The germline V gene has CDR1 SGHTA and CDR2 FQGNSA. The CDR3 region has the DNA TGTGCCAGCACCCCCCGAGGGGGCGAAGGAAACACCATATATTTT. Amino acid sequence: CASTPRGGEGNTIYF.

Ten or more counts support this clonotype. The chain carries TRBV7-2 and TRBJ2-1; 7 bases align to TRBD1. V lost 4 bases and J lost 12; bases outside the gene matches: 6. Looked up from germline, CDR1 is SGHTA and CDR2 is FQGNSA. The CDR3 covers 12 residues. DNA of the CDR3: TGTGCCAGCAGCTCGGACAGGTGGATGCAGTTCTTC. It encodes CASSSDRWMQFF.